This T cell receptor beta chain was profiled in a study of STAT5B mutations in CD4+ large granular lymphocyte leukemia. Study observations and caveats: Top patient clones used TRBV06 genes more often: 8/27 versus 2/35 in controls. Patient CD4-sorted repertoires looked more clonal than healthy CD4+ repertoires, even without putative leukemic clones.

The V segment lost 5 bases and the J segment 7 bases; nucleotides outside the gene matches: 7. Germline loops: CDR1 LNHDA, CDR2 SQIVND (reference sequence). The CDR3 contains 13 residues. Concerning this clone itself: Its specificity is not known. In the same sample, other DNA sequences code for this CDR3.

Buffy coats from healthy blood donors served as controls. TCRdb's table, derived via immunoSEQ multiplex PCR, lists solely in-frame clones and lacks some. The repertoire has roughly 40,000 clones, 80% to 90% of them found once; the top ten carry around 3%. Specimen: CD4+ T cells from blood buffy coats. This chain links TRBV19 with TRBJ1-2, with 7 bases lining up with TRBD1. The TCR comes from a human donor in good health. The CDR3 loop is CASSPTGVGGYTF. CDR3 sequence (DNA): TGTGCCAGTAGTCCTACAGGGGTTGGTGGCTACACCTTC.